The rows below give T cell receptor beta chains drawn from one sample of a study of immune heterogeneity within non-small cell lung tumors. TCRdb used MiXCR to reprocess the multiplex PCR reads, holding one entry per CDR3 protein. This table holds 2,000 to 2,500 distinct CDR3 sequences, about 32% found once. Sequences were obtained from lung tumor tissue. The receptors were sampled from a man in his 70s with non-small cell lung cancer. The CDR3 runs from the conserved cysteine through the conserved F or W. A D gene is named only where the DNA matches it firmly. Rows may omit the clone size; those that give it use once, few, many or a size class.

J gene	V gene	D gene	clone size	CDR3 protein	CDR3 DNA
TRBJ1-2	TRBV6-2/TRBV6-3	.	.	CASSPQGGYGYTF	TGTGCCAGCAGTCCACAGGGAGGCTATGGCTACACCTTC
TRBJ1-2	TRBV2	.	large	CASRQGLNYGYTF	TGTGCCAGCAGACAGGGACTAAACTATGGCTACACCTTC
TRBJ2-3	TRBV9	TRBD2	.	CASSAQTSATDTQYF	TGTGCCAGCAGCGCGCAGACTAGCGCCACAGATACGCAGTATTTT
TRBJ1-6	TRBV6-2/TRBV6-3	.	.	CASPGEGSYNSPLHF	TGTGCCAGCCCGGGGGAGGGTTCCTATAATTCACCCCTCCACTTT
TRBJ2-7	TRBV28	TRBD2	medium-sized	CASTRAGGGSYEQYF	TGTGCCAGCACCAGAGCGGGGGGAGGTTCCTACGAGCAGTACTTC
TRBJ2-1	TRBV24-1	TRBD1	.	CATSDSRGQGTYNEQFF	TGTGCCACCAGTGATTCCCGAGGACAGGGTACCTACAATGAGCAGTTCTTC
TRBJ1-3	TRBV2	.	few	CASSGHRSGNTIYF	TGTGCCAGCAGTGGACACCGCTCTGGAAACACCATATATTTT
TRBJ1-3	TRBV19	.	.	CASRRVYSGNTIYF	TGTGCCAGCAGGAGAGTATACTCTGGAAACACCATATATTTT
TRBJ2-5	TRBV24-1	.	few	CATSQGKGGPWQETQYF	TGTGCCACCAGTCAGGGAAAGGGAGGACCGTGGCAAGAGACCCAGTACTTC
TRBJ1-5	TRBV20-1	TRBD1	.	CSARDEGGQHQPQHF	TGCAGTGCTAGAGATGAAGGGGGACAGCATCAGCCCCAGCATTTT
TRBJ2-7	TRBV18	.	.	CASSPTSRGDEQYF	TGTGCCAGCTCACCTACTTCCAGGGGCGACGAGCAGTACTTC
TRBJ1-5	TRBV4-2	.	few	CASSRGGAQPQHF	TGTGCCAGCAGTCGGGGGGGGGCGCAGCCCCAGCATTTT